Presented here are 18 T cell receptor beta chains from one specimen sequenced in a study of blood T cell repertoires in COVID-19 (dated by TCRdb to between 2020 and 2021). The library was produced with the immunoSEQ multiplex PCR assay. What TCRdb holds here is the immuneACCESS table cut down to in-frame rearrangements. Part of the clones is not present; checked against another copy, under half of the missing clones reflect an unresolved V gene, and the others are unexplained. The sample table records around 65,000 clones; about 81% of these occur just once. Of the sample, 9.2% falls within the top ten clones. The sample was peripheral blood. Receptors were obtained from a human donor in a cohort sampled during active COVID-19.

The chain has TRBV27 and TRBJ2-5, with 12 bases identical to TRBD2. CDR3 length: 14 residues. CDR1 and CDR2 from the germline V gene are MNHEY and SMNVEV (reference sequence). The V and J ends lost 4 bases and 5 bases, in that order; junction bases with no gene match: 2. The CDR3 DNA sequence: TGTGCCAGCAGTTCCCTAGCGGGAGGGGAGACCCAGTACTTC. As protein: CASSSLAGGETQYF.

The chain is built from TRBV28 and TRBJ2-7; 8 bases map to TRBD2. This CDR3 contains 15 residues. The trim removed 4 bases at V and 3 bases at J, leaving 8 bases unmatched. Germline lookup yields CDR1 MDHEN and CDR2 SYDVKM. CDR3 loop: CASSSLEAGDYEQYF. The CDR3 coding sequence is TGTGCCAGCAGTTCCCTAGAAGCGGGAGACTACGAGCAGTACTTC. Full variable domain (rest looked up from reference TRBV28 and TRBJ2-7): DVKVTQSSRYLVKRTGEKVFLECVQDMDHENMFWYRQDPGLGLRLIYFSYDVKMKEKGDIPEGYSVSREKKERFSLILESASTNQTSMYLCASSSLEAGDYEQYFGPGTRLTVT.

The rearrangement joins TRBV28 to TRBJ2-4; D perhaps matches TRBD2 (6 bases). Deletions cut 3 bases from V and 5 bases from J, with 20 bases between. CDR1 and CDR2 from the germline V gene are MDHEN and SYDVKM. This CDR3 has 17 amino acids. In DNA form, the CDR3 reads TGTGCCAGCAGTTTCCCCCAGATTTGGGGGGAGGAAAACATTCAGTACTTC. This codes for CASSFPQIWGEENIQYF.

This clone was counted a few times. The chain links TRBV5-4 to TRBJ2-3; possible D gene TRBD1, 5 bases. The V end lost 10 bases, the J end lost 7 bases, and 25 bases lay between the germline ends. The CDR3 has 15 residues. Germline V gene sequence: CDR1 SGHNT, CDR2 YYREEE (reference sequence). CDR3 amino acids: CASTSLGLGENTQYF. The CDR3 DNA reads as TGTGCCTCTACGAGCCTCGGCTTAGGGGAAAATACGCAGTATTTT.

The gene calls are TRBV7-7 and TRBJ2-7; possibly TRBD1 for D (6 bases). The V and J ends lost 5 bases and 1 base respectively, with 15 bases between them. The CDR3 sequence is 15 residues long. The germline gives CDR1 SSHAT, CDR2 FNYEAQ (reference sequence). DNA of the CDR3: TGTGCCAGCAGCCGAGGACAGCTCGTTTCCTACGAGCAGTACTTC. Protein: CASSRGQLVSYEQYF.

The chain employs TRBV18 and TRBJ1-1, with D perhaps TRBD1 (5 bases). The CDR3 covers 15 residues. The V gene's germline CDR1 is KGHSH and CDR2 LQKENI. The V end lost 3 bases, the J end lost 5 bases, and 16 bases lay between the germline ends. DNA of the CDR3: TGTGCCAGCTCACCGGGAAGGCAGGGAGGGACTGAAGCTTTCTTT. Amino acids: CASSPGRQGGTEAFF.

This chain joins TRBV7-2 and TRBJ2-1; weak D call: TRBD2 (6 bases). The CDR3 covers 13 residues. Germline assignment: CDR1 SGHTA and CDR2 FQGNSA. V lost 3 bases and J 5 bases, leaving 8 bases between the germline ends. The CDR3 DNA sequence: TGTGCCAGCAGCTTCGAGCGGGACAATGAGCAGTTCTTC. This gives the protein CASSFERDNEQFF.

This chain connects TRBV7-2 to TRBJ1-5; D is undetermined. The germline gives CDR1 SGHTA, CDR2 FQGNSA. V gave up 5 bases and J gave up 3 bases, with 8 bases separating them. The CDR3 is made up of 13 amino acids. CDR3 bases: TGTGCCAGCAGCCTATCCTCCAATCAGCCCCAGCATTTT. Translated: CASSLSSNQPQHF.

The V call is TRBV18, the J call TRBJ1-5; a possible D gene is TRBD1 (5 bases). Per the germline V gene, CDR1 is KGHSH and CDR2 is LQKENI. The CDR3 totals 15 residues. With 4 bases removed from V and 3 bases from J, the gap between germline ends came to 13 bases. DNA of the CDR3: TGTGCCAGCTCACATTCGGCCAGGGACAATCAGCCCCAGCATTTT. Amino acids: CASSHSARDNQPQHF.

This rearrangement joins TRBV9 to TRBJ1-2; TRBD1 aligns across 8 bases. Looked up from germline, CDR1 is SGDLS and CDR2 is YYNGEE. The trim removed 3 bases at V and 8 bases at J, leaving 3 bases unmatched. The CDR3 has 12 amino acids. In nucleotides, the CDR3 is TGTGCCAGCAGCGCAGGGGGCGACGGCTACACCTTC. This sequence encodes CASSAGGDGYTF. Complete variable domain (other parts from reference TRBV9 and TRBJ1-2): DSGVTQTPKHLITATGQRVTLRCSPRSGDLSVYWYQQSLDQGLQFLIQYYNGEERAKGNILERFSAQQFPDLHSELNLSSLELGDSALYFCASSAGGDGYTFGSGTRLTVV.

The chain links TRBV5-1 to TRBJ2-2, with D maybe TRBD2 (7 bases). This CDR3 comprises 15 residues. Germline V lookup: CDR1 SGHRS, CDR2 YFSETQ. Deletions cut 1 base from V and 4 bases from J, with 11 bases between. The DNA of the CDR3 is TGCGCCAGCAGCTTGTTGGCGGGGGCCACCGGGGAGCTGTTTTTT. Translating it yields CASSLLAGATGELFF.

This clone was seen only a few times. The gene calls are TRBV7-2 and TRBJ2-2; 8 nucleotides agree with TRBD2. The CDR3 spans 14 residues. Unmatched junction bases numbered 4, after V lost 3 bases and J lost 7 bases. Germline CDR1 is SGHTA and CDR2 is FQGNSA. CDR3 DNA: TGTGCCAGCAGCTTTGGACTAGCCCGCGGGGAGCTGTTTTTT. Translated, it gives CASSFGLARGELFF.

The chain uses TRBV19 and TRBJ2-7, with 7 bases fitting TRBD2. In germline, CDR1 is LNHDA, CDR2 SQIVND (reference sequence). J gave up 7 bases and V 6 bases, and 6 bases lay outside the gene matches. CDR3 length: 12 residues. The CDR3 DNA reads as TGTGCCAGTAGGAGTGCTAGCGGAGAGCAGTACTTC. It codes for CASRSASGEQYF.

The chain uses TRBV4-3 and TRBJ1-1; TRBD1 matches 7 bases. Germline lookup yields CDR1 LGHNA and CDR2 YSLEER. V lost 3 bases, J lost 4 bases, and 8 bases stayed unmatched. This CDR3 spans 15 amino acids. The CDR3 sequence is CASSQSRQGVTEAFF. CDR3 coding DNA: TGCGCCAGCAGCCAGTCCCGACAGGGAGTCACTGAAGCTTTCTTT.

The genes are TRBV5-6 and TRBJ2-5; 8 nucleotides align to TRBD2. From germline, CDR1 is SGHDT and CDR2 YYEEEE. The CDR3 consists of 16 residues. Trimming cost V 1 base and J 3 bases; bases outside gene matches: 8. The CDR3 region is CASSLLREGREETQYF. CDR3 nucleotide sequence: TGTGCCAGCAGCTTGTTACGGGAGGGCCGGGAAGAGACCCAGTACTTC. The variable domain in full, completed from reference TRBV5-6 and TRBJ2-5, reads DAGVTQSPTHLIKTRGQQVTLRCSPKSGHDTVSWYQQALGQGPQFIFQYYEEEERQRGNFPDRFSGHQFPNYSSELNVNALLLGDSALYLCASSLLREGREETQYFGPGTRLLVL.

The rearrangement links TRBV5-1 to TRBJ1-6, with D unclear. Germline loops: CDR1 SGHRS, CDR2 YFSETQ. The CDR3 totals 15 residues. Trimming left V 8 bases short and J 0 bases short, with 12 bases between. The DNA of the CDR3 is TGCGCCAGGATTAACTTGCCCTCCTATAATTCACCCCTCCACTTT. Translated, it gives CARINLPSYNSPLHF.

The chain uses TRBV28 and TRBJ1-2; TRBD1 might be the D (5 bases). The germline V and J ends were trimmed by 4 bases and 6 bases, with 15 bases remaining between them. This CDR3 comprises 14 residues. From germline, CDR1 is MDHEN and CDR2 SYDVKM. In DNA, the CDR3 is TGTGCCAGCAGTTCCCTGAACAGGCCCGATGGCTACACCTTC. This codes for CASSSLNRPDGYTF.

There are a few counts of this clone. V and J are TRBV19 and TRBJ2-1, with 9 bases lining up with TRBD2. CDR3 size: 15 residues. Unmatched junction bases numbered 11, after V lost 7 bases and J lost 7 bases. Per the germline V gene, CDR1 is LNHDA and CDR2 is SQIVND (reference sequence). CDR3 sequence: CASTATGLATNEQFF. CDR3 nucleotides: TGTGCCAGTACCGCTACGGGACTAGCAACGAATGAGCAGTTCTTC.